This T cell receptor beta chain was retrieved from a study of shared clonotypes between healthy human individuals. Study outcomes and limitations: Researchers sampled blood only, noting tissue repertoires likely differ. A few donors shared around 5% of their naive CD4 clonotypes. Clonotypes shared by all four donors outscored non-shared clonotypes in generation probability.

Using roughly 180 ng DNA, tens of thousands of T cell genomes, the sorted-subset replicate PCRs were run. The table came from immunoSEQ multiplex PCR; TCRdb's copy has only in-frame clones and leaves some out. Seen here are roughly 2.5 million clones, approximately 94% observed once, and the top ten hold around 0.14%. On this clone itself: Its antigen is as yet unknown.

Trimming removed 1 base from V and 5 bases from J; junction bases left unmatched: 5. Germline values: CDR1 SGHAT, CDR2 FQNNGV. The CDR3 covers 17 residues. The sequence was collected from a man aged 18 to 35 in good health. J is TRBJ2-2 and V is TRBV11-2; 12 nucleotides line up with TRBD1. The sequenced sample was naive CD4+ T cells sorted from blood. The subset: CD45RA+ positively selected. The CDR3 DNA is TGTGCCAGCAGCTTAGCGGGACAGGGGGCTGGTACCGGGGAGCTGTTTTTT. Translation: CASSLAGQGAGTGELFF. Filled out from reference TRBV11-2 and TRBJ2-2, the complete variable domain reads EAGVAQSPRYKIIEKRQSVAFWCNPISGHATLYWYQQILGQGPKLLIQFQNNGVVDDSQLPKDRFSAERLKGVDSTLKIQPAKLEDSAVYLCASSLAGQGAGTGELFFGEGSRLTVL.